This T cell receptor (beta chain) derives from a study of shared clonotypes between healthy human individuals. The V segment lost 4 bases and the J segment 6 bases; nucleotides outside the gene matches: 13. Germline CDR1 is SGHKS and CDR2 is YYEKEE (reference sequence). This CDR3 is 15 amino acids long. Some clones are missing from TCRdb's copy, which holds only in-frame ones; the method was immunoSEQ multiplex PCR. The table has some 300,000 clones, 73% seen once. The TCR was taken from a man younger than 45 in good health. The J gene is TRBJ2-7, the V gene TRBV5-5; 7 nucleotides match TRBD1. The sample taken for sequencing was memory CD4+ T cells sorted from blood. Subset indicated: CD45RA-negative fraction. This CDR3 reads CASSRSGTEASEQYF. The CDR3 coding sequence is TGTGCCAGCAGCCGCTCCGGGACAGAGGCTTCCGAGCAGTACTTC. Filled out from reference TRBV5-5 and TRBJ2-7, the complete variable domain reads DAGVTQSPTHLIKTRGQQVTLRCSPISGHKSVSWYQQVLGQGPQFIFQYYEKEERGRGNFPDRFSARQFPNYSSELNVNALLLGDSALYLCASSRSGTEASEQYFGPGTRLTVT.